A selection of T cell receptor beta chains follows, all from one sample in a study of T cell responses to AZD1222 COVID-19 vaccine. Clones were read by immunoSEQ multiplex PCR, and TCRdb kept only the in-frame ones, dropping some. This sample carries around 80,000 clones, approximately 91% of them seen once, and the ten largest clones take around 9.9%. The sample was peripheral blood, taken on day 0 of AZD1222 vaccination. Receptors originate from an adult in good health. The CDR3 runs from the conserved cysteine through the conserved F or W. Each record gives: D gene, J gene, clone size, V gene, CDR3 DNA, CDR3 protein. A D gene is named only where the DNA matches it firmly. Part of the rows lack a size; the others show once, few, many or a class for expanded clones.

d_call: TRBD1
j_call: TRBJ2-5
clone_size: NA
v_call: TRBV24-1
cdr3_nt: TGTGCCACCAGTGACTTAAACAGGGGGCAAGAGACCCAGTACTTC
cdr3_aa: CATSDLNRGQETQYF

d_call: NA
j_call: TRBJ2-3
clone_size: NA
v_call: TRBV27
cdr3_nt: TGTGCCAGCAGTTTGACCCGAAGAGCAGATACGCAGTATTTT
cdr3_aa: CASSLTRRADTQYF

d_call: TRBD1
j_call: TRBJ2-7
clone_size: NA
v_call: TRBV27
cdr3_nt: TGTGCCAGCAGTTTAAGGGGGGGGACAGGGTTATACGAGCAGTACTTC
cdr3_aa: CASSLRGGTGLYEQYF

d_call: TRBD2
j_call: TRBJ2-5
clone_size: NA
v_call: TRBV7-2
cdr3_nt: TGTGCCAGCAGCTCAAACCCTAGCGGGAAGACCCAGTACTTC
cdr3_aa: CASSSNPSGKTQYF

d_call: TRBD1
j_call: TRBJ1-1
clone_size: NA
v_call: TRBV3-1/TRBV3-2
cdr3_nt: TGTGCCAGCAGCCAAGCCAGAGGGACAGTGAACACTGAAGCTTTCTTT
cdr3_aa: CASSQARGTVNTEAFF

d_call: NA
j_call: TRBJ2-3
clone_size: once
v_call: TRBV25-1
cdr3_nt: TGTGCCAGCAGTGAATACGGGACCTACACAGATACGCAGTATTTT
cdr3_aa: CASSEYGTYTDTQYF

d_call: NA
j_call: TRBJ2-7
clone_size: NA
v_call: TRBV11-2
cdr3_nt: TGTGCCAGCAGCTTAGGAATAGCGGCCCACTACGAGCAGTACTTC
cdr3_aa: CASSLGIAAHYEQYF

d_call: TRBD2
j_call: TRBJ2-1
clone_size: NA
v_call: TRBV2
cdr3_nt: TGTGCCAGCAGATTAGCGGGCTCCTACAATGAGCAGTTCTTC
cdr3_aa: CASRLAGSYNEQFF

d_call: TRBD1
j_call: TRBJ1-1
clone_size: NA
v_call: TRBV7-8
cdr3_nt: TGTGCCAGCAGCTTAGCAGACAGGGCTGTAGCTTTCTTT
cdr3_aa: CASSLADRAVAFF

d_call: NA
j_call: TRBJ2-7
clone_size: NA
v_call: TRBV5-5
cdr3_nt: TGTGCCAGCAGCTTGGTGGGTTACGAGCAGTACTTC
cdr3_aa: CASSLVGYEQYF

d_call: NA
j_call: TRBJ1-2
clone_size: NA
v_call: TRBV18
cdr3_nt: TGTGCCAGCTCACCAGATCCAGGGAACGGCTACACCTTC
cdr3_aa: CASSPDPGNGYTF

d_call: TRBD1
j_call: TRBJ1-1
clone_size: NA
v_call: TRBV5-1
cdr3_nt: TGCGCCAGCAGCAGGGACAGGGCGAACACTGAAGCTTTCTTT
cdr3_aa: CASSRDRANTEAFF

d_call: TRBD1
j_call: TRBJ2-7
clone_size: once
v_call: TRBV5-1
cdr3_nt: TGCGCCAGCAGCCCGGGGACAGGGCTTACCTACGAGCAGTACTTC
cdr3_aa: CASSPGTGLTYEQYF

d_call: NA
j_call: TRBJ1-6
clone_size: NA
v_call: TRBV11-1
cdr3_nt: TGTGCCAGCAGCCAGGGGTCTACCGCCTATAATTCACCCCTCCACTTT
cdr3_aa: CASSQGSTAYNSPLHF

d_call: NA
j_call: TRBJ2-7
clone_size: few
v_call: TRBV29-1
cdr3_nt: TGCAGCGTCCATCGGGGACGGGTGCAGTACTTC
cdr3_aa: CSVHRGRVQYF

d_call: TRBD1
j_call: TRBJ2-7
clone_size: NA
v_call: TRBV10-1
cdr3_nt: TGCGCCAGCAGTTCGGGAGACAGGGGCTACGAGCAGTACTTC
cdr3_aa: CASSSGDRGYEQYF

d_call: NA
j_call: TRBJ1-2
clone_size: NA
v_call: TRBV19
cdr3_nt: TGTGCCAGTAGGGCGCGGGCCCACACTAACTATGGCTACACCTTC
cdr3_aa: CASRARAHTNYGYTF

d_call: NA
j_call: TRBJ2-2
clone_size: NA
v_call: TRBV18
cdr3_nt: TGTGCCAGCTCCCAATATGAGGGATCTGAGAACACCGGGGAGCTGTTTTTT
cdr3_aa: CASSQYEGSENTGELFF

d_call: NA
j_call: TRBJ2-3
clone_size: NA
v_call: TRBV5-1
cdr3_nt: TGCGCCAGCAGCTTGTCTATAGGGGCCCTCACAGATACGCAGTATTTT
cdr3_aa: CASSLSIGALTDTQYF

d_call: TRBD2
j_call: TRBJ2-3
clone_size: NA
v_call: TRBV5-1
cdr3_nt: TGCGCCAGCAGCTCCGGGACTAGCGGGGGAAGGGGCGATACGCAGTATTTT
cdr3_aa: CASSSGTSGGRGDTQYF

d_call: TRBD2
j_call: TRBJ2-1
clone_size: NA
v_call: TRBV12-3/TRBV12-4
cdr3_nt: TGTGCCAGCAGTCCCTTAGCGGGAGGCGGGCAGTTCTTC
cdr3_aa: CASSPLAGGGQFF

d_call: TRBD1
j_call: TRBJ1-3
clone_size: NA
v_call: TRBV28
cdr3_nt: TGTGCCAGCAGTTTAGGGACAGGGGGCGCGAACACCATATATTTT
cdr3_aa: CASSLGTGGANTIYF

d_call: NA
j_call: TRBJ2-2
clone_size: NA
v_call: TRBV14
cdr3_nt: TGTGCCAGCAGCCAAGGCCGGGTTTCGAACACCGGGGAGCTGTTTTTT
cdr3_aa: CASSQGRVSNTGELFF

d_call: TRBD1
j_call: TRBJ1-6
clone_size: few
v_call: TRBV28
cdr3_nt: TGTGCCAGCAGTTCGACAGGGGGGGAAGTGGATTCACCCCTCCACTTT
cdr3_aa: CASSSTGGEVDSPLHF

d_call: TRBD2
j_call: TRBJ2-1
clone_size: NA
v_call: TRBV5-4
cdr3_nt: TGTGCCAGCAGCTTCCCTAGCGGGACCTACAATGAGCAGTTCTTC
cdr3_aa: CASSFPSGTYNEQFF

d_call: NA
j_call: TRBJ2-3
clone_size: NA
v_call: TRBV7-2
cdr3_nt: TGTGCCAGCAGCTTCGTACTGGGGGGGGCCACAGATACGCAGTATTTT
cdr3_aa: CASSFVLGGATDTQYF

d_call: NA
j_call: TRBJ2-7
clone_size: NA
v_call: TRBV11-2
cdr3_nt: TGTGCCAGCAGCCAGGACCTCTACGAGCAGTACTTC
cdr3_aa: CASSQDLYEQYF

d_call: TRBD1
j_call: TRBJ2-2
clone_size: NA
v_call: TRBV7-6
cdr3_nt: TGTGCCAGCAGCCATGACAGGGTAAAAACCGGGGAGCTGTTTTTT
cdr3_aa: CASSHDRVKTGELFF

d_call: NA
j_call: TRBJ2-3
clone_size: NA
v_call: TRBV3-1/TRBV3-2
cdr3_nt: TGTGCCACCCGGGACCCGAGCACAGATACGCAGTATTTT
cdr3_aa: CATRDPSTDTQYF

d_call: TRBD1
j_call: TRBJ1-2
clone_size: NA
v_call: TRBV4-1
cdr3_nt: TGCGCCAGCAGCCAAGCCCCCTTGACAGGGCTCTATGGCTACACCTTC
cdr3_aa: CASSQAPLTGLYGYTF

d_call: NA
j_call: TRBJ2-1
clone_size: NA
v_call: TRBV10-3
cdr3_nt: TGTGCCACCATGGTGGGCGGCTCCTACAATGAGCAGTTCTTC
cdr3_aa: CATMVGGSYNEQFF

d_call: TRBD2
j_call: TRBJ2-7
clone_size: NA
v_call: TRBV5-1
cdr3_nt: TGCGCCAGCAGCTCCCGACTAGCGGGAGATGGCTACGAGCAGTACTTC
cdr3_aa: CASSSRLAGDGYEQYF

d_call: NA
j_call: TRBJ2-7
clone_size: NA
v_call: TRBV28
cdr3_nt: TGTGCCAGCGTAGGAGGCTACGAGCAGTACTTC
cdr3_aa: CASVGGYEQYF

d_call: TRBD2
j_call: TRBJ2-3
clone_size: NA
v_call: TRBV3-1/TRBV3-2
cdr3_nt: TGTGCCAGCAGTACAAGATTTCAGCGGGGGGCCCTAGACCCCACAGATACGCAGTATTTT
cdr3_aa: CASSTRFQRGALDPTDTQYF

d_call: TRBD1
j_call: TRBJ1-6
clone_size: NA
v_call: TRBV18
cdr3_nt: TGTGCCAGCTCAGGGACAGGGGTGGATTCACCCCTCCACTTT
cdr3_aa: CASSGTGVDSPLHF

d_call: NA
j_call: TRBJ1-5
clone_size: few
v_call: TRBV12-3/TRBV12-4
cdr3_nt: TGTGCCAGCAGTTTCGGGGGGCCTCAGCCCCAGCATTTT
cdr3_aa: CASSFGGPQPQHF

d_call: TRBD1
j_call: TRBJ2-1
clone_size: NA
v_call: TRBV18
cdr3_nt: TGTGCCAGCTCACCTATTGACGGGACAGGGGCGACCAATGAGCAGTTCTTC
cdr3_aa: CASSPIDGTGATNEQFF

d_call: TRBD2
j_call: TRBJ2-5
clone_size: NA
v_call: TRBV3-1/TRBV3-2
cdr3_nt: TGTGCCAGCAGCCAAGTGGTTAGCGGGGGGCCGGACCAAGAGACCCAGTACTTC
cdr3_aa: CASSQVVSGGPDQETQYF

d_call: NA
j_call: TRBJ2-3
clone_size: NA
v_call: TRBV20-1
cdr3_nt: TGCAGTGCCCCCGCCACAGATACGCAGTATTTT
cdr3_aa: CSAPATDTQYF

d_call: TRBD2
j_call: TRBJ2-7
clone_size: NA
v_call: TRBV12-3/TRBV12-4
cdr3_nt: TGTGCCGGGCCCCGGGGGGTACCCTACGAGCAGTACTTC
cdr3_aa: CAGPRGVPYEQYF

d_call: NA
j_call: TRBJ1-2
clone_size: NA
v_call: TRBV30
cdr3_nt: TGTGCCTGGAGGGACAGCGTTAACTATGGCTACACCTTC
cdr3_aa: CAWRDSVNYGYTF

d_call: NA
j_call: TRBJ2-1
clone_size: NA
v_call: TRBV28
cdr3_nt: TGTGCCAGCAGTTCGCGTGATGAGCAGTTCTTC
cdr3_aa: CASSSRDEQFF

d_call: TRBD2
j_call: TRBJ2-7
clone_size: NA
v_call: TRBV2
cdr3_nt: TGTGCCAGCAGTGAAGTGCCCCTAGCGGGAGGGGGTTCCTACGAGCAGTACTTC
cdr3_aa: CASSEVPLAGGGSYEQYF

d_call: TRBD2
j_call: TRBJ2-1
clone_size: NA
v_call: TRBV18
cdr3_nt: TGTGCCAGCGGGGGACTAGCGGCCCCGAATGAGCAGTTCTTC
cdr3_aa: CASGGLAAPNEQFF

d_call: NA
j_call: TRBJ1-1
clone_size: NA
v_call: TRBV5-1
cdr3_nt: TGCGCCAGCAGCCCTCGTCGGATGAACACTGAAGCTTTCTTT
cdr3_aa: CASSPRRMNTEAFF

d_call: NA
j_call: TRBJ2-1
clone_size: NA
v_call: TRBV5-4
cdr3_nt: TGTGCCAGCAGCCTCTTACGAGGCCCCGGGCAGTTCTTC
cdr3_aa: CASSLLRGPGQFF

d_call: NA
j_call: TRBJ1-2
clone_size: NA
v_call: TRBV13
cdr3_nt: TGTGCCAGCAGCCCGCGGGGGGCCCCGAGGGGCTACACCTTC
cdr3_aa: CASSPRGAPRGYTF

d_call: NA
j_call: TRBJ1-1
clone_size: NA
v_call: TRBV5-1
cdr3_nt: TGCGCCAGCAGCTTGGATGGACCGAACACTGAAGCTTTCTTT
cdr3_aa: CASSLDGPNTEAFF

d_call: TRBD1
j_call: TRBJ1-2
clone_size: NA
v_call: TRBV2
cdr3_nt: TGTGCCAGCAGAACCTCAGACAGGGGGCCTGGCTACACCTTC
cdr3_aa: CASRTSDRGPGYTF

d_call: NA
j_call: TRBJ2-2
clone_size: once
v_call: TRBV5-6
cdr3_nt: TGTGCCAGCAGCATGAGGGGCGGTTGGGACACCGGGGAGCTGTTTTTT
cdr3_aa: CASSMRGGWDTGELFF

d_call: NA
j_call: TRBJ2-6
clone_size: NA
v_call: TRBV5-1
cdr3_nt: TGCGCCAGCAGCTCCGGCCCGTCGCAGGACAGCTCTGGGGCCAACGTCCTGACTTTC
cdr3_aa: CASSSGPSQDSSGANVLTF

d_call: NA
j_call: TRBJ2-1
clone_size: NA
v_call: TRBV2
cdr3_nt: TGTGCCAGCAGTGAAGGTGGGGTAGCCCCGGGTGAGCAGTTCTTC
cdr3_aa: CASSEGGVAPGEQFF

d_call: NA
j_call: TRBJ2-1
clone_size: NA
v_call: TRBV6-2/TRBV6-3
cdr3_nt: TGTGCCAGCAGTTATCCTAGCGTTGACAATGAGCAGTTCTTC
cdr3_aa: CASSYPSVDNEQFF

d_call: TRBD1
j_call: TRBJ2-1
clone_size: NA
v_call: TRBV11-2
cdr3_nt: TGTGCCAGCAGCCCCCAGGGACAGTACAATGAGCAGTTCTTC
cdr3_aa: CASSPQGQYNEQFF

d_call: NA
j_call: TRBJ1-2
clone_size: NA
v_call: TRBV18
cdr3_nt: TGTGCCAGCTCACCCGGACATCCCACTAACTATGGCTACACCTTC
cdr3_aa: CASSPGHPTNYGYTF

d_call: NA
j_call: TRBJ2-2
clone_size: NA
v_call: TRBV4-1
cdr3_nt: TGCGCCAGCAGCCAAGTTTGGTCCATCGCTAGCGCAGACTCCACCGGGGAGCTGTTTTTT
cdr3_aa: CASSQVWSIASADSTGELFF

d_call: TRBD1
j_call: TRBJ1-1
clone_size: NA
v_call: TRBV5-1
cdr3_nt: TGCGCCAGCAGTCCGACAGGGGTGCTCCGCTCCACTGAAGCTTTCTTT
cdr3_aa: CASSPTGVLRSTEAFF

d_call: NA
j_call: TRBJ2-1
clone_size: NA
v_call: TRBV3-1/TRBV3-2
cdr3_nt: TGTGCCAGCAGCCTGGGGCCCGGTCGCGCGCGGCGGTTCTTC
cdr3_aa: CASSLGPGRARRFF